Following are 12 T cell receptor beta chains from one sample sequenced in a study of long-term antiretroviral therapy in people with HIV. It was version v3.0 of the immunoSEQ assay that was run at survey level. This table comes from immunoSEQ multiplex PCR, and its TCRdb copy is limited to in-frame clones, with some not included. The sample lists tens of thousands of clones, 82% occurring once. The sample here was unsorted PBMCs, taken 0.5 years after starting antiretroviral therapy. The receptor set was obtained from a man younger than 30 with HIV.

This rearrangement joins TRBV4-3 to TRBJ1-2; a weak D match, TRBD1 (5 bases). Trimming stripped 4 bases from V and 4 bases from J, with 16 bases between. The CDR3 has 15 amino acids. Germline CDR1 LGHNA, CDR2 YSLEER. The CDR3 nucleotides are TGCGCCAGCAGCCGAGCGGGAACAGGTTCCTATGGCTACACCTTC. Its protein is CASSRAGTGSYGYTF.

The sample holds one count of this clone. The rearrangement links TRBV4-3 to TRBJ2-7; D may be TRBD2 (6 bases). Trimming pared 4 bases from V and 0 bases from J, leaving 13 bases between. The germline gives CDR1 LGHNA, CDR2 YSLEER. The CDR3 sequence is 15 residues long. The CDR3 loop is CASSPNRDSSYEQYF. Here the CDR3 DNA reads TGCGCCAGCAGCCCTAACCGGGACTCCTCCTACGAGCAGTACTTC.

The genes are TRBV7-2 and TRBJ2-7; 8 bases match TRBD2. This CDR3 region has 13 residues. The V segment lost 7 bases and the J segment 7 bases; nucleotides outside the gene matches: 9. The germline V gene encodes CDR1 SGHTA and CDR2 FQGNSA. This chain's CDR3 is CASMSGGLGEQYF. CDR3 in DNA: TGTGCCAGCATGTCGGGAGGGCTTGGGGAGCAGTACTTC.

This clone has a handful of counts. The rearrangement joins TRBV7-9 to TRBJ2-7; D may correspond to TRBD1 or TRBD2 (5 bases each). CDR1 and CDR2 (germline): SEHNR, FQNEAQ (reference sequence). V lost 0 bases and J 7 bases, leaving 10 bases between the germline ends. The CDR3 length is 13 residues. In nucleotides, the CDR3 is TGTGCCAGCAGCTTAGCAGCAGGGAGTGAGCAGTACTTC. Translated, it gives CASSLAAGSEQYF.

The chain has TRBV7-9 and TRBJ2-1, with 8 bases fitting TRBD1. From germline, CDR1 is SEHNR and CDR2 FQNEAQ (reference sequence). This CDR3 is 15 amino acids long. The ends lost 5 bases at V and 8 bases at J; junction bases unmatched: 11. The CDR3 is CASSPPDRVGDEQFF. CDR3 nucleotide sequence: TGTGCCAGCAGCCCCCCGGACAGGGTTGGCGATGAGCAGTTCTTC.

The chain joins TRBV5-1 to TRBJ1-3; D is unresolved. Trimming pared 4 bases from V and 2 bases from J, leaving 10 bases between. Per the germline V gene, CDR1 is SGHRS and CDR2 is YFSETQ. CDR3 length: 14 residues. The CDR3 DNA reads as TGCGCCAGCAGCATAGACAAGGCTGGAAACACCATATATTTT. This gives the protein CASSIDKAGNTIYF. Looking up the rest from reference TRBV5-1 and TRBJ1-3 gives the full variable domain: KAGVTQTPRYLIKTRGQQVTLSCSPISGHRSVSWYQQTPGQGLQFLFEYFSETQRNKGNFPGRFSGRQFSNSRSEMNVSTLELGDSALYLCASSIDKAGNTIYFGEGSWLTVV.

The CDR3 here is CAWSVRSGGELFF. The CDR3 DNA reads as TGTGCCTGGAGTGTAAGGTCCGGGGGGGAGCTGTTTTTT. The chain is built from TRBV30 and TRBJ2-2; D remains ambiguous. Looked up from germline, CDR1 is GTSNPN and CDR2 is SVGIG (reference sequence). V shed 0 bases and J shed 8 bases, with 10 bases lying between them. This CDR3 comprises 13 residues.

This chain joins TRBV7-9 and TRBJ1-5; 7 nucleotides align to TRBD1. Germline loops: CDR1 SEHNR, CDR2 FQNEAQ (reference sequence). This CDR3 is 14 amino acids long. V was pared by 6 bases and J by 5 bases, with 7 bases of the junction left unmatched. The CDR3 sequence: CASSAGGLDQPQHF. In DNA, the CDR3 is TGTGCCAGCAGTGCAGGGGGTCTCGATCAGCCCCAGCATTTT.

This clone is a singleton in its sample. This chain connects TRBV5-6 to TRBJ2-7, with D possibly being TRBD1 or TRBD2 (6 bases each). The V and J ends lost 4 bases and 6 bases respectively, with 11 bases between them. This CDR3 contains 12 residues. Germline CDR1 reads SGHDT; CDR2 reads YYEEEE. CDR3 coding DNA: TGTGCCAGCAGCCCACCGGGGGCCGAGCAGTACTTC. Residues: CASSPPGAEQYF.

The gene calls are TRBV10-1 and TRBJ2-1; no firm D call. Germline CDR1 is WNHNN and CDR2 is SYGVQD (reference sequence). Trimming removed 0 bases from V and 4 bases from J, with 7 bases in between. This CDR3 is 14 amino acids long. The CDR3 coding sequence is TGCGCCAGCAGTGAGTCTTCCAGGTACAATGAGCAGTTCTTC. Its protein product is CASSESSRYNEQFF.

The CDR3 loop reads CASSRMRDRTETYNTEAFF. The CDR3 DNA follows: TGTGCCAGCAGCCGAATGAGGGACAGGACAGAGACGTACAACACTGAAGCTTTCTTT. This sequence joins TRBV11-2 and TRBJ1-1, with TRBD1 matching over 8 bases. The germline gives CDR1 SGHAT, CDR2 FQNNGV. With 5 bases clipped from V and 2 bases from J, the junction kept 19 bases outside the gene matches. The CDR3 spans 19 residues.

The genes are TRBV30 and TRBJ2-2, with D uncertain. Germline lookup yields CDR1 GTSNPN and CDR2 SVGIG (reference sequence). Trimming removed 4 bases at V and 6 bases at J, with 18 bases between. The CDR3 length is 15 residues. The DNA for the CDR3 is TGTGCCTGGAAGTTTGAGGCTAGTTTGCCCGGGGAGCTGTTTTTT. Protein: CAWKFEASLPGELFF. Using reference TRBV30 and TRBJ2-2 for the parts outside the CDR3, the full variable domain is SQTIHQWPATLVQPVGSPLSLECTVEGTSNPNLYWYRQAAGRGLQLLFYSVGIGQISSEVPQNLSASRPQDRQFILSSKKLLLSDSGFYLCAWKFEASLPGELFFGEGSRLTVL.